The text below deals with one T cell receptor (beta chain). Its matching antigen is unknown. Per the germline V gene, CDR1 is SGHRS and CDR2 is YFSETQ. The CDR3 has 18 residues. V shed 0 bases, J shed 0 bases, and the junction held 6 bases outside the gene matches. Amplification used 60 Vbeta primers and 13 Jbeta primers. Some clones are missing from TCRdb's copy, which holds only in-frame ones; the method was immunoSEQ multiplex PCR. Of 200,000 to 250,000 clones listed, about 85% were seen once; the top ten hold about 0.25%. The sample originates from a study of cytomegalovirus exposure and HLA in healthy donors. General study results and limits: The likely origin of a cluster of highly shared sequence variants was a sequencing artifact. The authors later linked a missense DCLRE1C variant to TCR beta V- and J-gene trimming. A later analysis reported that several of the most significant clusters appeared to be linked to common viral pathogens, among them Epstein-Barr virus.

The clonotype was recovered from a girl aged 2 to 9 in good health and CMV-seronegative. Sample: PBMCs. The V and J genes are TRBV5-1 and TRBJ2-3; 11 nucleotides agree with TRBD2. The CDR3 coding sequence is TGCGCCAGCAGCTTGGCGCTAGCGGGAGGCTCTAGCACAGATACGCAGTATTTT. It codes for CASSLALAGGSSTDTQYF. The full variable domain, in which reference TRBV5-1 and TRBJ2-3 provide the parts outside the CDR3, is KAGVTQTPRYLIKTRGQQVTLSCSPISGHRSVSWYQQTPGQGLQFLFEYFSETQRNKGNFPGRFSGRQFSNSRSEMNVSTLELGDSALYLCASSLALAGGSSTDTQYFGPGTRLTVL.